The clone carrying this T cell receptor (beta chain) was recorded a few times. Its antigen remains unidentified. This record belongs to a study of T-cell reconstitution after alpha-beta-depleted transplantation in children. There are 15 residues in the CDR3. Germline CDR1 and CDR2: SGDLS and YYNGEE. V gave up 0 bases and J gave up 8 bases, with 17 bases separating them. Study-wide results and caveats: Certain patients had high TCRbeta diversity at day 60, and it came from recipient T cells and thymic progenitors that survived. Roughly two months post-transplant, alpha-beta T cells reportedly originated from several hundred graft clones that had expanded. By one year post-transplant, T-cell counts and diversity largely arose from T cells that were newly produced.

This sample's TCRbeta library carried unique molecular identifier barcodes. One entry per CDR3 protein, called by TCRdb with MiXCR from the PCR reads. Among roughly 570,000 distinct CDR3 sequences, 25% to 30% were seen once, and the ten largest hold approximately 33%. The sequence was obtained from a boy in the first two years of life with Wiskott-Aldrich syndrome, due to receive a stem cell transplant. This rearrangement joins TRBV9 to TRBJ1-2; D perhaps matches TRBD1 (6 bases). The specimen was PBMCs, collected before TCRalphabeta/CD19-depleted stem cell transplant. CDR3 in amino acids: CASSVDLARGRGYTF. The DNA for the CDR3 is TGTGCCAGCAGCGTAGATCTGGCCAGGGGCCGAGGCTACACCTTC. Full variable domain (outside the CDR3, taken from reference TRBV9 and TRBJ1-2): DSGVTQTPKHLITATGQRVTLRCSPRSGDLSVYWYQQSLDQGLQFLIQYYNGEERAKGNILERFSAQQFPDLHSELNLSSLELGDSALYFCASSVDLARGRGYTFGSGTRLTVV.